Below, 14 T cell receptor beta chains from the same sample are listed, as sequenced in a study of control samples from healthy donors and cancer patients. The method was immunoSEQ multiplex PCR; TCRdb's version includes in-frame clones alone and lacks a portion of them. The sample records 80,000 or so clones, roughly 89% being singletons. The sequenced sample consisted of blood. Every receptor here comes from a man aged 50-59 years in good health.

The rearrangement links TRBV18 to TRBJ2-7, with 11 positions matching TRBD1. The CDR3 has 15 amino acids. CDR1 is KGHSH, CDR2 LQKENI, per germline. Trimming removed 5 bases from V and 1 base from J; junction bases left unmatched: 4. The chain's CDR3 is CASSGQGASSYEQYF. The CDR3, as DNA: TGTGCCAGCTCAGGACAGGGGGCTTCTTCCTACGAGCAGTACTTC.

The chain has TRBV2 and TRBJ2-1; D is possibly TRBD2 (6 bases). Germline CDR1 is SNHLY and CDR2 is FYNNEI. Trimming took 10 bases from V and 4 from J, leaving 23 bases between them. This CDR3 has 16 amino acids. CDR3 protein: CAIGHGLGEEYNEQFF. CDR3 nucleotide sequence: TGTGCCATCGGCCATGGCCTGGGGGAGGAGTACAATGAGCAGTTCTTC.

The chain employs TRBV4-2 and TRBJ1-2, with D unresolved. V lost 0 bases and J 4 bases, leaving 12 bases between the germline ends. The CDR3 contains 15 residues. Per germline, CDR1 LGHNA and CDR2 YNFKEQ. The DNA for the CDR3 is TGTGCCAGCAGCCAAGATAAAAACAGCATCTATGGCTACACCTTC. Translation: CASSQDKNSIYGYTF.

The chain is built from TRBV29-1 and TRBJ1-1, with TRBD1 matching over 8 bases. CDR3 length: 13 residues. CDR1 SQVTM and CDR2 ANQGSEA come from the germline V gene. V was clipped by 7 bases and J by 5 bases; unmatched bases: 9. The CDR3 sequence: CSASDRGFTEAFF. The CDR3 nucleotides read TGCAGCGCATCAGACAGGGGCTTTACTGAAGCTTTCTTT.

CDR3 nucleotides: TGTGCCAGCAGCACCAGGTACCAAGAGACCCAGTACTTC. As protein: CASSTRYQETQYF. The V and J genes are TRBV5-5 and TRBJ2-5; no reliable D call. Germline V lookup: CDR1 SGHKS, CDR2 YYEKEE (reference sequence). With 4 bases removed from V and 0 bases from J, the gap between germline ends came to 7 bases. This CDR3 has 13 residues.

The CDR3 DNA sequence: TGTGCCTGGAGGGGTAACACTGAAGCTTTCTTT. It yields the protein CAWRGNTEAFF. This sequence joins TRBV30 and TRBJ1-1; no reliable D call. This CDR3 comprises 11 residues. Between the trimmed V and J ends, which lost 3 bases and 2 bases, there was a span of 4 bases. CDR1 and CDR2 (germline): GTSNPN, SVGIG (reference sequence).

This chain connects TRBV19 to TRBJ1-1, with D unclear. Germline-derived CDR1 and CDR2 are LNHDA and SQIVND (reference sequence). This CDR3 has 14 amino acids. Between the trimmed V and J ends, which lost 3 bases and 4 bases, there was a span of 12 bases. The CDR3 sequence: CASSIGRTVTEAFF. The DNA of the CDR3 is TGTGCCAGTAGTATCGGACGGACGGTCACTGAAGCTTTCTTT.

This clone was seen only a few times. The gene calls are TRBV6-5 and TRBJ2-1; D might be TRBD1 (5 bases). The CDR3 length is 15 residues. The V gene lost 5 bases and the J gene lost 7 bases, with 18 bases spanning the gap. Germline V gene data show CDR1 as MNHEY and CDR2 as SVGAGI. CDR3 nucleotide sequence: TGTGCCAGCAGTCCCCGATTTTGGGGCCAAAATGAGCAGTTCTTC. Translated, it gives CASSPRFWGQNEQFF.

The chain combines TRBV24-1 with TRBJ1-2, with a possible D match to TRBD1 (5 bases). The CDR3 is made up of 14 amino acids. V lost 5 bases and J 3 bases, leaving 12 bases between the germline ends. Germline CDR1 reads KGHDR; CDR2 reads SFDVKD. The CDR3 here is CATSATEQHYGYTF. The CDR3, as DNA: TGTGCCACCAGTGCGACAGAGCAGCACTATGGCTACACCTTC.

This CDR3 is CATTSSGQGALTGELFF. DNA for the CDR3: TGTGCCACCACCTCCAGTGGTCAGGGGGCTCTCACCGGGGAGCTGTTTTTT. This chain connects TRBV24-1 to TRBJ2-2; 8 positions agree with TRBD1. Germline loops: CDR1 KGHDR, CDR2 SFDVKD. V shed 8 bases and J 4 bases; nucleotides not matched to a gene: 14. The CDR3 is made up of 17 amino acids.

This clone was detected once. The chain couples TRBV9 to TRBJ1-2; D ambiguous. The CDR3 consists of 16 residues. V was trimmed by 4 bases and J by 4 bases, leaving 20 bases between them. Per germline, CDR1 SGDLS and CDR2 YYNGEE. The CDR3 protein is CASSSGLLRIVYGYTF. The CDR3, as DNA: TGTGCCAGCAGCTCCGGACTCCTGCGGATAGTCTATGGCTACACCTTC.

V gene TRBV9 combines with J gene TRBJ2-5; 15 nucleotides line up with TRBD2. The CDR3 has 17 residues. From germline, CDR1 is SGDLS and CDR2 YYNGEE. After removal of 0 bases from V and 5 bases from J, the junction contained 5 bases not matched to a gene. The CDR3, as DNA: TGTGCCAGCAGCGTAGGTCGGACTAGCGGGGGGGCCGAGACCCAGTACTTC. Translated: CASSVGRTSGGAETQYF.

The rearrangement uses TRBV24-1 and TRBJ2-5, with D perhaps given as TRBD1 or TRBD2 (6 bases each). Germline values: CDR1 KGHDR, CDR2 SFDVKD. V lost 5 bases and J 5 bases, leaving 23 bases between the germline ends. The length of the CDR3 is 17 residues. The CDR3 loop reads CATSGNLGQRDSETQYF. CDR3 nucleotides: TGTGCCACCAGTGGCAATCTTGGACAGAGGGACTCCGAGACCCAGTACTTC.

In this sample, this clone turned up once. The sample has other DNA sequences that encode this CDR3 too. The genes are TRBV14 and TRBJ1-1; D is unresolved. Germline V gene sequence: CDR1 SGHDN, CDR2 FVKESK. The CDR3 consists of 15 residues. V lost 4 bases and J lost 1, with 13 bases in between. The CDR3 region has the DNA TGTGCCAGCAGCCGGAAACAGCTTAAGAACACTGAAGCTTTCTTT. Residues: CASSRKQLKNTEAFF.